The subject of this entry is one T cell receptor (beta chain). The V and J ends lost 4 bases and 6 bases, in that order; junction bases with no gene match: 4. CDR3 size: 13 residues. CDR1 and CDR2 from the germline V gene are SGHDT and YYEEEE. Assay used: immunoSEQ multiplex PCR; TCRdb lists only in-frame clones, some missing. The sample lists about 150,000 clones, roughly nine tenths seen once, with over 3% in the top ten. The entry originates in a study of cytomegalovirus exposure and HLA in healthy donors. The receptor was derived from a woman under 30 in good health and CMV-seropositive. The chain carries TRBV5-6 and TRBJ1-5; TRBD1 matches 7 bases. Material: PBMCs. The CDR3 nucleotides are TGTGCCAGCAGCCAGGGGGGCAGTCAGCCCCAGCATTTT. Encoded protein: CASSQGGSQPQHF.